The clone carrying this T cell receptor beta chain appeared many times. The antigen is unknown. Template switching (which added a universal primer site) was used, and cDNA carried unique molecular identifiers. MiXCR, run by TCRdb on the 5' RACE reads, gives a single entry per CDR3 protein. The sample records about 890,000 distinct CDR3 sequences, 12% being singletons. The data stem from a study of identical twins. Findings of the study overall: Abundant beta clonotypes from cord blood had fewer insertions, unlike memory repertoires, which showed none.

Losses at the gene ends were 5 bases for V and 2 bases for J; bases not matched to a gene: 3. The CDR3 is 15 amino acids. The same specimen was also included in a second study, on yellow fever vaccine responses in identical twins. This second report adds: Reported findings indicate that twins' vaccine T cell responses seemed partially convergent, partially personalized.

The material sequenced was PBMCs. The TCR originated in a woman younger than 35 in good health. The chain recombines TRBV12-3 or TRBV12-4 with TRBJ1-1, with 12 bases matching TRBD1. The chain's CDR3 is CASSGGQGANTEAFF. CDR3 DNA sequence: TGTGCCAGCAGTGGGGGACAGGGGGCCAACACTGAAGCTTTCTTT.